This entry lists 2 T cell receptor beta chains sequenced from one sample in a study of CD8+CD57+ T cells in acquired aplastic anemia. Investigators profiled TCR beta VDJ and CDR3 from genomic DNA template. From the reads, TCRdb called clonotypes with MiXCR, one entry per CDR3 protein. Of roughly 50,000 distinct CDR3 sequences in the sample, about 73% were seen once. The specimen sequenced was sorted CD4+, CD8+, or CD8+CD57+ T cells (not recorded which) from PBMCs. The receptors shown here come from a human donor in good health, serving as a control.

The sample holds one count of this clonotype. This chain joins TRBV20-1 and TRBJ2-6; D may be TRBD1 (5 bases). V was clipped by 0 bases and J by 3 bases, with 6 bases between them. Germline V gene data show CDR1 as DFQATT and CDR2 as SNEGSKA (reference sequence). The CDR3 runs to 14 residues. The CDR3: CSARDQGGANVLTF. Here the CDR3 DNA reads TGCAGTGCTAGAGATCAGGGTGGGGCCAACGTCCTGACTTTC.

This clonotype was recorded a few times. The gene calls are TRBV11-2 and TRBJ1-4; 7 bases line up with TRBD1. J was trimmed by 6 bases and V by 0 bases; bases with no gene match: 7. CDR3 size: 16 residues. Germline values: CDR1 SGHAT, CDR2 FQNNGV. CDR3 region: CASSLEVQGQDEKLFF. CDR3 DNA sequence: TGTGCCAGCAGCTTAGAGGTACAGGGGCAGGATGAAAAACTGTTTTTT.